The TCR beta chain under discussion was sequenced for a study of control samples from healthy donors and cancer patients. V was pared by 0 bases and J by 7 bases, with 18 bases between. Per the germline V gene, CDR1 is PRHDT and CDR2 is FYEKMQ (reference sequence). This CDR3 is built from 16 residues. There are a few counts of this clone. The assay was immunoSEQ multiplex PCR, and TCRdb's table has in-frame clones only and misses some. The sample yields about 230,000 clones, roughly 87% seen once. Specimen: PBMCs. The chain combines TRBV13 with TRBJ1-1; D call uncertain. This receptor was obtained from a woman aged 55-69 years with lung cancer. CDR3 in amino acids: CASSLGDYRELDEAFF. For the CDR3, the DNA is TGTGCCAGCAGCTTAGGGGACTACCGAGAACTGGATGAAGCTTTCTTT.